These 21 T cell receptor beta chains came from one sample sequenced in a study of T cell responses to AZD1222 COVID-19 vaccine. Here immunoSEQ multiplex PCR was the method, and the copy in TCRdb shows in-frame clones only, minus some. Here the sample spans 55,000 to 75,000 clones, around 84% being singletons. The source material was peripheral blood, sampled on day 0 of AZD1222 vaccination. The receptors were sampled from an adult in good health.

CDR3: CASSWDPGTEAFF. DNA of the CDR3: TGTGCCAGCAGCTGGGACCCGGGCACTGAAGCTTTCTTT. The genes are TRBV5-5 and TRBJ1-1, with D perhaps matching TRBD1 (5 bases). This CDR3 region has 13 residues. Trimming removed 3 bases at V and 4 bases at J, with 10 bases between. CDR1 is SGHKS and CDR2 is YYEKEE in the germline V gene (reference sequence).

The V and J genes are TRBV6-5 and TRBJ1-1, with D maybe TRBD1 (6 bases). Germline CDR1 is MNHEY and CDR2 is SVGAGI. CDR3 length: 15 amino acids. V was clipped by 5 bases and J by 10 bases, with 23 bases between them. The CDR3 coding sequence is TGTGCCAGCAGTAATTACGATGCCGGGACATTGGCAGCTTTCTTT. It translates to CASSNYDAGTLAAFF.

This chain links TRBV27 with TRBJ2-1; 12 nucleotides agree with TRBD2. The CDR3 is 14 amino acids. The V segment lost 7 bases and the J segment 12 bases; nucleotides outside the gene matches: 10. Germline CDR1 MNHEY, CDR2 SMNVEV (reference sequence). CDR3 residues: CASKGLAGKGRQFF. The CDR3 nucleotides read TGTGCCAGCAAGGGACTAGCGGGTAAAGGTAGGCAGTTCTTC.

The chain joins TRBV19 to TRBJ2-2, with unresolved D. V shed 3 bases and J shed 12 bases, with 8 bases lying between them. Per germline, CDR1 LNHDA and CDR2 SQIVND (reference sequence). The CDR3 runs to 11 residues. The CDR3 sequence is CASSISLKLFF. The DNA for the CDR3 is TGTGCCAGTAGTATTAGCCTCAAGCTGTTTTTT.

The CDR3 here is CASSYSGVINQPQHF. DNA for the CDR3: TGTGCCAGCAGTTACTCCGGCGTAATCAATCAGCCCCAGCATTTT. The chain couples TRBV6-5 to TRBJ1-5; D is unresolved. The CDR3 has 15 amino acids. Germline CDR1 reads MNHEY; CDR2 reads SVGAGI. Trimming shortened V by 0 bases and J by 3 bases, and 9 bases separated the two germline ends.

This rearrangement joins TRBV5-4 to TRBJ1-1; D gene uncertain. V gave up 4 bases and J gave up 0 bases, with 13 bases separating them. This CDR3 contains 15 residues. Germline V CDR1 and CDR2: SGHNT, YYREEE (reference sequence). The CDR3 DNA follows: TGTGCCAGCAGCGCCCCGAGACGGTTGAACACTGAAGCTTTCTTT. This sequence encodes CASSAPRRLNTEAFF.

This chain uses TRBV30 with TRBJ1-1, with a weak D call TRBD1 (6 bases). Trimming pared 7 bases from V and 0 bases from J, leaving 21 bases between. Germline V lookup: CDR1 GTSNPN, CDR2 SVGIG (reference sequence). CDR3 length equals 16 residues. CDR3 nucleotides: TGTGCCTTTCGGGGGGATGGGGGACACATGAACACTGAAGCTTTCTTT. This gives the protein CAFRGDGGHMNTEAFF.

The DNA for the CDR3 is TGTGCCAGCGACAGGGCGGCAGGGGCCAACGTCCTGACTTTC. Protein: CASDRAAGANVLTF. The chain has TRBV11-2 and TRBJ2-6; the match to TRBD1 covers 7 bases. The CDR3 contains 14 residues. The germline CDR1 and CDR2 sequences are SGHAT and FQNNGV. Trimming removed 8 bases from V and 4 bases from J; junction bases left unmatched: 5. Using reference TRBV11-2 and TRBJ2-6 for the parts outside the CDR3, the full variable domain is EAGVAQSPRYKIIEKRQSVAFWCNPISGHATLYWYQQILGQGPKLLIQFQNNGVVDDSQLPKDRFSAERLKGVDSTLKIQPAKLEDSAVYLCASDRAAGANVLTFGAGSRLTVL.

This clone has just one count. The chain links TRBV6-5 to TRBJ2-1; D unclear. The CDR3 covers 13 residues. Germline V gene sequence: CDR1 MNHEY, CDR2 SVGAGI. The ends were cut back, 7 bases at V and 4 bases at J, with 11 bases in the middle. This chain's CDR3 is CASIFELYNEQFF. The CDR3 DNA reads TGTGCCAGCATTTTCGAGTTATACAATGAGCAGTTCTTC.

V usage is TRBV9 and J usage is TRBJ1-6, with D maybe TRBD1 (5 bases). Germline assignment: CDR1 SGDLS and CDR2 YYNGEE. The CDR3 is 14 residues long. V lost 0 bases and J 8 bases, leaving 9 bases between the germline ends. The CDR3: CASSVVGADSPLHF. CDR3 nucleotides: TGTGCCAGCAGCGTAGTAGGGGCGGATTCACCCCTCCACTTT.

The chain joins TRBV4-1 to TRBJ1-2, with 10 bases fitting TRBD1. Germline V gene sequence: CDR1 MGHRA, CDR2 YSYEKL. V trimming: 4 bases; J trimming: 0 bases; junction bases outside the gene matches: 5. This CDR3 comprises 16 residues. The CDR3 DNA reads as TGCGCCAGCAGCCCGCCCGGGACAGGGGCTAACTATGGCTACACCTTC. This encodes CASSPPGTGANYGYTF.

V is TRBV6-6 and J is TRBJ2-1; 9 nucleotides line up with TRBD2. Germline values: CDR1 MNHNY, CDR2 SVGAGI (reference sequence). There are 14 residues in the CDR3. J was trimmed by 9 bases and V by 2 bases; bases with no gene match: 5. CDR3 in amino acids: CASSYVTAGGEQFF. The CDR3, as DNA: TGTGCCAGCAGTTACGTAACAGCGGGAGGTGAGCAGTTCTTC.

This chain uses TRBV19 with TRBJ2-7, with a tentative D call TRBD1 (6 bases). In germline, CDR1 is LNHDA, CDR2 SQIVND (reference sequence). Trimming stripped 2 bases from V and 2 bases from J, with 22 bases between. CDR3 length: 18 amino acids. The CDR3 loop is CASSIPAFGRGKPYEQYF. CDR3 coding DNA: TGTGCCAGTAGTATACCAGCTTTCGGCAGGGGCAAACCCTACGAGCAGTACTTC.

The J gene is TRBJ2-3, the V gene TRBV10-1, with unresolved D. The V and J ends lost 0 bases and 9 bases respectively, with 16 bases between them. The CDR3 extends over 15 amino acids. Germline-derived CDR1 and CDR2 are WNHNN and SYGVQD (reference sequence). CDR3 sequence reads: CASSESIYGVETQYF. In nucleotides, the CDR3 is TGCGCCAGCAGTGAGTCGATCTATGGGGTCGAGACGCAGTATTTT.

This chain joins TRBV7-6 and TRBJ2-3; D is unresolved. CDR1 and CDR2 from the germline V gene are SGHVS and FNYEAQ. The CDR3 consists of 14 residues. The V end lost 1 base, the J end lost 2 bases, and 7 bases lay between the germline ends. This CDR3 is CASSLEVTTDTQYF. Here the CDR3 DNA reads TGTGCCAGCAGCTTAGAGGTAACCACAGATACGCAGTATTTT.

The chain is built from TRBV2 and TRBJ1-6; 7 bases are shared with TRBD1. J was trimmed by 5 bases and V by 9 bases; bases with no gene match: 7. CDR1 and CDR2 (germline): SNHLY, FYNNEI. The CDR3 is 14 residues long. CDR3 bases: TGTGCCAGAAGAACAGGGGTGGATAATTCACCCCTCCACTTT. It specifies CARRTGVDNSPLHF.

The rearrangement links TRBV7-2 to TRBJ2-1; 7 bases are a match to TRBD2. Per germline, CDR1 SGHTA and CDR2 FQGNSA. With V trimmed by 4 bases and J by 5 bases, 11 bases remained unmatched. The length of the CDR3 is 16 residues. In nucleotides, the CDR3 is TGTGCCAGCAGCTCGAGGGGCGGGGGAACGAACAATGAGCAGTTCTTC. Encoded protein: CASSSRGGGTNNEQFF.

This chain connects TRBV13 to TRBJ2-7; D gene unclear. CDR1 and CDR2 from the germline V gene are PRHDT and FYEKMQ (reference sequence). Trimming left V 1 base short and J 2 bases short, with 9 bases between. This CDR3 region has 14 residues. The CDR3, as DNA: TGTGCCAGCAGCTTAGCGGGCGATCCCTACGAGCAGTACTTC. Amino acids: CASSLAGDPYEQYF.

This sequence joins TRBV14 and TRBJ1-2; D is undetermined. Germline V gene data show CDR1 as SGHDN and CDR2 as FVKESK. Trimming took 0 bases from V and 4 from J, leaving 18 bases between them. CDR3 length: 17 amino acids. The CDR3 here is CASSQDPRARERYGYTF. In DNA form, the CDR3 reads TGTGCCAGCAGCCAAGATCCCCGGGCCCGTGAACGCTATGGCTACACCTTC.

J is TRBJ1-1 and V is TRBV4-1; D gene unclear. The CDR3 is 15 amino acids. Germline loops: CDR1 MGHRA, CDR2 YSYEKL. V lost 2 bases and J lost 0, with 10 bases in between. The CDR3 nucleotides read TGCGCCAGCAGCCAAAGTGGACTTTTGAACACTGAAGCTTTCTTT. Amino acids: CASSQSGLLNTEAFF.

V usage is TRBV24-1 and J usage is TRBJ1-2; TRBD1 matches 8 bases. Germline V lookup: CDR1 KGHDR, CDR2 SFDVKD. The CDR3 runs to 14 residues. The trim removed 9 bases at V and 4 bases at J, leaving 9 bases unmatched. The CDR3 region is CATAKGQAFYGYTF. DNA of the CDR3: TGTGCCACCGCTAAGGGACAGGCCTTCTATGGCTACACCTTC.